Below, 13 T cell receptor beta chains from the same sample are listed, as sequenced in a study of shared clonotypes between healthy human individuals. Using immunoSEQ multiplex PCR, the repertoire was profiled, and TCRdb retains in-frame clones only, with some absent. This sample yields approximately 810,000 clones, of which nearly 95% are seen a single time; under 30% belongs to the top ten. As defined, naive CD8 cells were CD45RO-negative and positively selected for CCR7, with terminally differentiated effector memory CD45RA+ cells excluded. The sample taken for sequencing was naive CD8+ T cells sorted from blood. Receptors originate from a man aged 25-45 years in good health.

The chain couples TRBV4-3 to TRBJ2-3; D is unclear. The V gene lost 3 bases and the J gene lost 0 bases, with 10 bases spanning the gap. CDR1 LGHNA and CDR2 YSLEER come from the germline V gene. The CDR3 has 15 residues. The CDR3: CASSQGSFSTDTQYF. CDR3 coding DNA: TGCGCCAGCAGCCAGGGCTCGTTTAGCACAGATACGCAGTATTTT.

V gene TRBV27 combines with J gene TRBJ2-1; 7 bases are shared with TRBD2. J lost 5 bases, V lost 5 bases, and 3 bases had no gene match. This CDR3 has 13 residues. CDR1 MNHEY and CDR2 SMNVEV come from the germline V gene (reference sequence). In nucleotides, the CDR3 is TGTGCCAGCAGTACGGGACTAAACAATGAGCAGTTCTTC. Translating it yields CASSTGLNNEQFF.

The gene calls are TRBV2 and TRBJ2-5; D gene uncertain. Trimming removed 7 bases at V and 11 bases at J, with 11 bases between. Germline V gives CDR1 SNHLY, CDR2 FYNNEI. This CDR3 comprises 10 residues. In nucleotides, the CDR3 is TGTGCCAGCACCGGTGTGGGGCAGTACTTC. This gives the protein CASTGVGQYF.

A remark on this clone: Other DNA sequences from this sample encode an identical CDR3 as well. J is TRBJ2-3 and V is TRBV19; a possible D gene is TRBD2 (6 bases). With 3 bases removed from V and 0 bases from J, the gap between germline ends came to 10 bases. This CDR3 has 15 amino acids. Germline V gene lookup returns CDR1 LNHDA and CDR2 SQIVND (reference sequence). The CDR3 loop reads CASSIGAGSTDTQYF. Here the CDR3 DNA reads TGTGCCAGTAGTATTGGTGCGGGAAGCACAGATACGCAGTATTTT.

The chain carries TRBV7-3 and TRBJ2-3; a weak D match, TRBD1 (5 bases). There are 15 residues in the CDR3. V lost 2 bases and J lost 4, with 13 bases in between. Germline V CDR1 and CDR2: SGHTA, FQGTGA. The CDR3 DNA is TGTGCCAGCAGCTTACTTTCCAGGGTCCCAGATACGCAGTATTTT. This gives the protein CASSLLSRVPDTQYF.

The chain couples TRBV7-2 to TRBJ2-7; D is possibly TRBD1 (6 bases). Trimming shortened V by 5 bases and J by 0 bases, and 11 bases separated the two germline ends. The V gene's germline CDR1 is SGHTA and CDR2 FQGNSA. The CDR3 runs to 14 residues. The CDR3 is CASSNRDNSYEQYF. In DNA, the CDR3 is TGTGCCAGCAGCAACCGGGACAACTCCTACGAGCAGTACTTC.

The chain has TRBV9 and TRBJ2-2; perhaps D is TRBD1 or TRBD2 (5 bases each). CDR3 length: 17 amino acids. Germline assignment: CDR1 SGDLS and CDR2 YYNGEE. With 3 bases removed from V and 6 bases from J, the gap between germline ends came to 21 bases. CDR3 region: CASSGGEKGEKAGELFF. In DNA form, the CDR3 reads TGTGCCAGCAGCGGAGGGGAAAAAGGGGAGAAAGCCGGGGAGCTGTTTTTT.

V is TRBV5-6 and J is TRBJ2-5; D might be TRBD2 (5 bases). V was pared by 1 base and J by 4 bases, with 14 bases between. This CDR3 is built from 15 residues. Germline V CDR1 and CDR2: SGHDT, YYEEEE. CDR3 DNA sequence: TGTGCCAGCAGCTTGAGTCCTAGCTTAGGAGAGACCCAGTACTTC. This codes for CASSLSPSLGETQYF.

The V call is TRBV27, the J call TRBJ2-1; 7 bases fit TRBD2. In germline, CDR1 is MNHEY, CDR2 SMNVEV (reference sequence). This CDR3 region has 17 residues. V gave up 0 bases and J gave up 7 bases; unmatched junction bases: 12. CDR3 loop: CASSLSGGRMGTNEQFF. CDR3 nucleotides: TGTGCCAGCAGTTTATCGGGCGGGAGAATGGGCACAAATGAGCAGTTCTTC.

The CDR3 DNA reads as TGTGCCAGCAGCCAAGAGGGTAGCGGGTATAGGAGCTCCTACGAGCAGTACTTC. Protein product: CASSQEGSGYRSSYEQYF. V is TRBV4-2 and J is TRBJ2-7; 7 nucleotides line up with TRBD2. The germline V gene encodes CDR1 LGHNA and CDR2 YNFKEQ. The CDR3 covers 18 residues. Trimming cost V 0 bases and J 0 bases; bases outside gene matches: 11.

The CDR3 DNA is TGTGCCAGCAGCCAAACCACCGTGAACACTGAAGCTTTCTTT. Its translation is CASSQTTVNTEAFF. J is TRBJ1-1 and V is TRBV4-2; D is uncertain. Germline CDR1 reads LGHNA; CDR2 reads YNFKEQ. V dropped 2 bases and J dropped 0 bases, with 7 bases sitting between them. The CDR3 is made up of 14 amino acids.

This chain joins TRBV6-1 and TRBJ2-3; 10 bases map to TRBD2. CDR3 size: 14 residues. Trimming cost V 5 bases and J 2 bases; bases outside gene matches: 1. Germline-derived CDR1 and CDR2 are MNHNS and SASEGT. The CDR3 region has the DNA TGTGCCAGCAGTAGCGGGAGGGCCACAGATACGCAGTATTTT. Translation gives CASSSGRATDTQYF.

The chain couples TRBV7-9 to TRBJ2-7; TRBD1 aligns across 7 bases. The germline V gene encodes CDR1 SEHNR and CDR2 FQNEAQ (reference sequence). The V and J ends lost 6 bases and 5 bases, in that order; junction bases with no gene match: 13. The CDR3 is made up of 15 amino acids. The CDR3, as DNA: TGTGCCAGCAGTTTCCCCGACAGGGTCCCCCACGAGCAGTACTTC. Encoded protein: CASSFPDRVPHEQYF.